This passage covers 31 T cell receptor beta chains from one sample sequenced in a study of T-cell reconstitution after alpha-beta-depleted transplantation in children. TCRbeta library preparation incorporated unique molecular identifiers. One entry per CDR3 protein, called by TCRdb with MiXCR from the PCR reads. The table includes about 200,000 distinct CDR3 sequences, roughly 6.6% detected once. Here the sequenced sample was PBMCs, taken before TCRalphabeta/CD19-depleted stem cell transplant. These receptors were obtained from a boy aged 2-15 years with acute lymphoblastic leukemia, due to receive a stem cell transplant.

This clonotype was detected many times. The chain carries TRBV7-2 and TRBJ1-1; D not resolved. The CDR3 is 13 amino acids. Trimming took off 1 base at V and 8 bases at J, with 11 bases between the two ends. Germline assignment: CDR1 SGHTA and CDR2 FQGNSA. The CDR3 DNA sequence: TGTGCCAGCAGCTTAGGGACCGCTACCGAAGCTTTCTTT. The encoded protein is CASSLGTATEAFF.

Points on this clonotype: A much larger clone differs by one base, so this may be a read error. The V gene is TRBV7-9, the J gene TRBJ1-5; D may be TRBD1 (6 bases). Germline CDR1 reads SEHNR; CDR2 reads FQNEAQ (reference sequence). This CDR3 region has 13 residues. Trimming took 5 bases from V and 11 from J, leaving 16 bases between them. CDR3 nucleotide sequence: TGTGCCAGCAGCCTCTGTTCGGACAGTGCCCAGCATTTT. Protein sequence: CASSLCSDSAQHF.

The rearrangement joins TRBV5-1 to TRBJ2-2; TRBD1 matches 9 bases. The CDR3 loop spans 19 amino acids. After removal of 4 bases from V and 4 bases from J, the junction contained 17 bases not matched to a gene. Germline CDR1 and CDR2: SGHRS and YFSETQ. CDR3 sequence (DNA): TGCGCCAGCAGCCAAGGGATTATTACCGGGACAGGGTTCACCGGGGAGCTGTTTTTT. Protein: CASSQGIITGTGFTGELFF.

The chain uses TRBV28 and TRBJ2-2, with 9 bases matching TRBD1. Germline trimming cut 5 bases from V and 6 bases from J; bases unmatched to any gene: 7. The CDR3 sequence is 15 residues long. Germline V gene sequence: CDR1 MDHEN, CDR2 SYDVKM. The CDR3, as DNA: TGTGCCAGCAGTCCCCCGGGACAGGGCCCCGGGGAGCTGTTTTTT. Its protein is CASSPPGQGPGELFF.

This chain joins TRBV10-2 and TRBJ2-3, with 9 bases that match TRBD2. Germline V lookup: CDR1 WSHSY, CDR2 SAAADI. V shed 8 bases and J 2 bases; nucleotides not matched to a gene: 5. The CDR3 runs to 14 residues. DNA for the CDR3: TGCGCCAGCGCTGCGGGAGGGCCCACAGATACGCAGTATTTT. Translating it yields CASAAGGPTDTQYF.

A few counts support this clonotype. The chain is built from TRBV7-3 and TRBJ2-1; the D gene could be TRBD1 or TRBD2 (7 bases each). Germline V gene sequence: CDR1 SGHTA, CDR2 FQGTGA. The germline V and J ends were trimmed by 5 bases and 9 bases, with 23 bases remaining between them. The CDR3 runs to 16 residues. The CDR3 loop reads CASSPGGAGGSGEQFF. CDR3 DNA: TGTGCCAGCAGCCCAGGGGGGGCAGGGGGATCGGGTGAGCAGTTCTTC.

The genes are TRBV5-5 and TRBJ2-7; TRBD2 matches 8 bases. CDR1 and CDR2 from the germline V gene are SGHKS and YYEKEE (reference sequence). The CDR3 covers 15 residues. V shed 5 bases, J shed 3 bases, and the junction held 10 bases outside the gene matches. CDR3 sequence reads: CASSRRGLEDYEQYF. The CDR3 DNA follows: TGTGCCAGCAGTCGGCGGGGACTAGAGGACTACGAGCAGTACTTC.

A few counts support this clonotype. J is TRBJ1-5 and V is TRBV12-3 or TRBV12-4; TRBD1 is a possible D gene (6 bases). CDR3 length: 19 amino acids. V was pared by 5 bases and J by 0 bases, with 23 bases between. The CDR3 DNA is TGTGCCAGCAGTCCCGTGGGGGGGGGCGCGGGGTATAGCAATCAGCCCCAGCATTTT. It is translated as CASSPVGGGAGYSNQPQHF.

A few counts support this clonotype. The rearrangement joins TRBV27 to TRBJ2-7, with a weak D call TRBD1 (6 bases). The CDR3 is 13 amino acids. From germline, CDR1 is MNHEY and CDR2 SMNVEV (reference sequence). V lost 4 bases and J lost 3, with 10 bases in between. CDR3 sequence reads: CASSSGQFYEQYF. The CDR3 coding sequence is TGTGCCAGCAGTTCCGGACAGTTCTACGAGCAGTACTTC.

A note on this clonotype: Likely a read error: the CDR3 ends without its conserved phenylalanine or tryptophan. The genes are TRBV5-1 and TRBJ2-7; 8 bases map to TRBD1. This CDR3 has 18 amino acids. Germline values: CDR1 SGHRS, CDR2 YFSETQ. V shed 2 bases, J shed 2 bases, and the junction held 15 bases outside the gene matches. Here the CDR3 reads CASSFTTQDRASAYEQYY. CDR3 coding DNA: TGCGCCAGCAGCTTCACCACCCAGGACAGGGCCTCCGCCTACGAGCAGTACTAC.

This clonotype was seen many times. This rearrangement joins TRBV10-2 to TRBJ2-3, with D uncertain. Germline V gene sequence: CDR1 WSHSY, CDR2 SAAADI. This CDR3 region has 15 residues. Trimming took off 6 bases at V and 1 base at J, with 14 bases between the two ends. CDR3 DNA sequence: TGCGCCAGCAGCGCTCTAGAAAGCGGCACAGATACGCAGTATTTT. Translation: CASSALESGTDTQYF.

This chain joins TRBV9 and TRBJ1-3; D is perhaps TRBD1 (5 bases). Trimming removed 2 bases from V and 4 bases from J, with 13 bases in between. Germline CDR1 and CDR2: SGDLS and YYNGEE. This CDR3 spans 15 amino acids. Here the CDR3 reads CASSVGGAPGNTIYF. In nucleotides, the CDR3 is TGTGCCAGCAGCGTTGGAGGGGCGCCCGGAAACACCATATATTTT.

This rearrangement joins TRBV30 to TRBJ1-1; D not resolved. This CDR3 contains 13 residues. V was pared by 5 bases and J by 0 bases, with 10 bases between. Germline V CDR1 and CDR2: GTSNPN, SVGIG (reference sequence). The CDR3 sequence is CAWDLLMNTEAFF. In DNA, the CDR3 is TGTGCCTGGGATCTATTAATGAACACTGAAGCTTTCTTT.

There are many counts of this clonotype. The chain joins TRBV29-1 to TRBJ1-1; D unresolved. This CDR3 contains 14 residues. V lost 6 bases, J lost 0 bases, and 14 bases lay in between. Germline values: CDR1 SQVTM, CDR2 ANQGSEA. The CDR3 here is CSVSTGSMNTEAFF. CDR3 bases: TGCAGCGTATCAACCGGAAGTATGAACACTGAAGCTTTCTTT.

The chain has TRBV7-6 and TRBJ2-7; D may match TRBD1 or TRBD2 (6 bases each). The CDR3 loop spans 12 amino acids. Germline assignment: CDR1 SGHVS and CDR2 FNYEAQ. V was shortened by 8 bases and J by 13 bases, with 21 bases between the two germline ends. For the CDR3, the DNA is TGTGCCAGCGGTCCCCTAACGGGGGCAGAATACTTC. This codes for CASGPLTGAEYF.

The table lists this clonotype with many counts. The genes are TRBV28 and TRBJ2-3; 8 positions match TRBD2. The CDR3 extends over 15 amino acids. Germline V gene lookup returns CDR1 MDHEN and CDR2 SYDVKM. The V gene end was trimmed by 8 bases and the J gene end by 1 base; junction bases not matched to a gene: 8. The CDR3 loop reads CASGLGGAGTDTQYF. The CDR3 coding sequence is TGTGCCAGCGGCCTCGGGGGGGCGGGCACAGATACGCAGTATTTT.

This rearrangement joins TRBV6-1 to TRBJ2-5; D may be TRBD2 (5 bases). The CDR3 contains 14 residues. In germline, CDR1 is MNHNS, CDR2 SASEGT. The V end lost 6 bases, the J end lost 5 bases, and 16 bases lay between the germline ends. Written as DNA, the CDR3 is TGTGCCAGCAGCCTAGGACTGAATGTGGAGACCCAGTACTTC. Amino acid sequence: CASSLGLNVETQYF.

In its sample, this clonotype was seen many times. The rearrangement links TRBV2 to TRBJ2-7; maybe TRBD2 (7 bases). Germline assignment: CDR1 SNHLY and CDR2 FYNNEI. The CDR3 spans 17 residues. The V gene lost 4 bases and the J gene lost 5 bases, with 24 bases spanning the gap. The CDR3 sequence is CASSGVRDKSGDHEQYF. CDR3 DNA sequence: TGTGCCAGCAGTGGTGTAAGGGACAAGAGCGGGGACCACGAGCAGTACTTC.

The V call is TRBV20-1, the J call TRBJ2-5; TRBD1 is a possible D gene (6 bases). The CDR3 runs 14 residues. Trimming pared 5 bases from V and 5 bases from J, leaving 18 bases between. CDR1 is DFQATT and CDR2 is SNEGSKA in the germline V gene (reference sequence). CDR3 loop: CSAGSERGTETQYF. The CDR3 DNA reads TGCAGTGCTGGTAGCGAGAGGGGGACGGAGACCCAGTACTTC.

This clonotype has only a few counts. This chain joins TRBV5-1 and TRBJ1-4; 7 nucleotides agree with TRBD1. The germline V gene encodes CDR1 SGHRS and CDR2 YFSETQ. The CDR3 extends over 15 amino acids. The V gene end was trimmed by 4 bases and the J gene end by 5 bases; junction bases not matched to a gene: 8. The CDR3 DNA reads TGCGCCAGCAGCGGACGACAGGGAGGAAATGAAAAACTGTTTTTT. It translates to CASSGRQGGNEKLFF.

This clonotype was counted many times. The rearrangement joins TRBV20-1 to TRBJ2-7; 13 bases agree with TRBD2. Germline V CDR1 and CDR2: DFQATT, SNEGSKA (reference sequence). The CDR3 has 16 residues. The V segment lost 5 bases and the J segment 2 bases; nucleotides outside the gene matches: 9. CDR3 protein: CSAGTSGAGTPYEQYF. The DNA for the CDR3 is TGCAGTGCTGGGACTAGCGGGGCAGGGACTCCCTACGAGCAGTACTTC.

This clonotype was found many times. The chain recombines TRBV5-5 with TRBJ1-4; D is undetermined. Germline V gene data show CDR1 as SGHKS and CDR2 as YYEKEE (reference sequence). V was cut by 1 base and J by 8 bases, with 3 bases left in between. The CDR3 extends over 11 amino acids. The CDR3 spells CASSLSEKLFF. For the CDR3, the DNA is TGTGCCAGCAGCTTGTCAGAAAAACTGTTTTTT. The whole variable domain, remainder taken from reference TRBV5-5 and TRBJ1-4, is DAGVTQSPTHLIKTRGQQVTLRCSPISGHKSVSWYQQVLGQGPQFIFQYYEKEERGRGNFPDRFSARQFPNYSSELNVNALLLGDSALYLCASSLSEKLFFGSGTQLSVL.

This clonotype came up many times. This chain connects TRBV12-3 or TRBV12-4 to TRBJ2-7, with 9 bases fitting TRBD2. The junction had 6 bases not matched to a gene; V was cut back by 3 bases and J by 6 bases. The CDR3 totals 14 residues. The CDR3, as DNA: TGTGCCAGCAGTTTTCGTAGCGGGAGCGGCGAGCAGTACTTC. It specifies CASSFRSGSGEQYF.

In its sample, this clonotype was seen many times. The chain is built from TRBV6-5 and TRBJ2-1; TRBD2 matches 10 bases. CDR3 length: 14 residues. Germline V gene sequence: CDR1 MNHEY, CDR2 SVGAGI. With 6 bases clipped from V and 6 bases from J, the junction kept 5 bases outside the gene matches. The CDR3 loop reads CASSRAGGINEQFF. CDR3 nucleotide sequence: TGTGCCAGCAGCCGAGCGGGGGGGATCAATGAGCAGTTCTTC.

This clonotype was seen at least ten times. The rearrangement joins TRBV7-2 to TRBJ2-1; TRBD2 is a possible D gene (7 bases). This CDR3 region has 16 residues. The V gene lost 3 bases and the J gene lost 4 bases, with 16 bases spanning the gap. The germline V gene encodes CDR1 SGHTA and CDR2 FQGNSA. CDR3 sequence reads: CASSFSGGGQYNEQFF. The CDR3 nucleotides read TGTGCCAGCAGCTTTTCCGGCGGGGGACAATACAATGAGCAGTTCTTC.

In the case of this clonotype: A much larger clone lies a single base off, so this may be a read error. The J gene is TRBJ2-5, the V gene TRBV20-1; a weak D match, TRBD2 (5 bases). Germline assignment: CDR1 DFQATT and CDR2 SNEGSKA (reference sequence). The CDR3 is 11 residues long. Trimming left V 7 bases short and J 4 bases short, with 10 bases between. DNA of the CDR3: TGCAGTGTTAGGAGGAGAGAGACCCAGTACTTC. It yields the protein CSVRRRETQYF.

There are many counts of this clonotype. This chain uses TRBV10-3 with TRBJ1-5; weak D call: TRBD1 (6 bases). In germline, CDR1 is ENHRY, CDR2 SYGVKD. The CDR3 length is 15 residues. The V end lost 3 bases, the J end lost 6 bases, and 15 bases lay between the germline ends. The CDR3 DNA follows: TGTGCCATCAGTGATACAGGGAAAGGAGTTCAGCCCCAGCATTTT. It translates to CAISDTGKGVQPQHF.

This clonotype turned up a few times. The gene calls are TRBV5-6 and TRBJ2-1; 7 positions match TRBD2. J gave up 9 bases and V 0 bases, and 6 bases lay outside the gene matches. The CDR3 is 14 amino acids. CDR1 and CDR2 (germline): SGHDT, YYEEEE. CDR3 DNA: TGTGCCAGCAGCTTGGGGACTAGTATCAGTGAGCAGTTCTTC. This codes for CASSLGTSISEQFF.

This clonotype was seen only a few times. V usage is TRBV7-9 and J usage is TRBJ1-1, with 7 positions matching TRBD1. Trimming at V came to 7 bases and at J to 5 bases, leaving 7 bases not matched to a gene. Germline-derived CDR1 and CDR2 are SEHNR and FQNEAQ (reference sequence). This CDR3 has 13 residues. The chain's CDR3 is CASTSSGGTEAFF. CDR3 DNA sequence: TGTGCCAGCACCAGCTCAGGGGGGACTGAAGCTTTCTTT.

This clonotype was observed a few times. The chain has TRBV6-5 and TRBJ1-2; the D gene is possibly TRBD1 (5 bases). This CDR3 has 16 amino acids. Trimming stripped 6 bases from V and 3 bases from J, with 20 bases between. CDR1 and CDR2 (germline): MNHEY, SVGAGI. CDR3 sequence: CASRVEGGVAYYGYTF. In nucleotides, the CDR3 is TGTGCCAGCAGGGTCGAGGGAGGGGTCGCCTACTATGGCTACACCTTC.

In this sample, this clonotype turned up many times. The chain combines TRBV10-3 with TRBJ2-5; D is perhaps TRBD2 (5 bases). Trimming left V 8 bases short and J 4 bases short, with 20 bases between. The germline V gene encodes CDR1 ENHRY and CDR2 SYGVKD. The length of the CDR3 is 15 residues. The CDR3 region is CAISSSGAMVETQYF. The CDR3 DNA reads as TGTGCCATCTCCTCCAGCGGAGCCATGGTAGAGACCCAGTACTTC.